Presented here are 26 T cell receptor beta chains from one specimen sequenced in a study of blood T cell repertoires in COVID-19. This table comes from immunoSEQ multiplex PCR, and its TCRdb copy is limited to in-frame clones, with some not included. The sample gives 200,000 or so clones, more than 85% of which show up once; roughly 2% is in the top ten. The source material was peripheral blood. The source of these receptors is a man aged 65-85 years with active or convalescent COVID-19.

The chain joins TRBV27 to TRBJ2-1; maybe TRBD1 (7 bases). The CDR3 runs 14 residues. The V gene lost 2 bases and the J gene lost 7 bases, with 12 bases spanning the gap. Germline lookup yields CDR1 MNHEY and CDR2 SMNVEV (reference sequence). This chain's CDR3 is CASSLSRGRNEQFF. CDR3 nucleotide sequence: TGTGCCAGCAGTTTAAGCAGGGGGAGGAATGAGCAGTTCTTC.

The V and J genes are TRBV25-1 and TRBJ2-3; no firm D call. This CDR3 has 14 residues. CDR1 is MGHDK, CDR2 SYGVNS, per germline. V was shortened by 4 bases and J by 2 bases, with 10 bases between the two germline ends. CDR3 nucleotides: TGTGCCAGCAGTGTGAGTGGTACCACAGATACGCAGTATTTT. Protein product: CASSVSGTTDTQYF.

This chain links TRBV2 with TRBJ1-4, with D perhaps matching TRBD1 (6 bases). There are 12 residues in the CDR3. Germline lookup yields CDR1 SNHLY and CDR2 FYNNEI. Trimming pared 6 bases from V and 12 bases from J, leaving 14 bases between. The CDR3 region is CASRQQGGELFF. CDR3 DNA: TGTGCCAGCAGGCAACAGGGTGGAGAACTGTTTTTT.

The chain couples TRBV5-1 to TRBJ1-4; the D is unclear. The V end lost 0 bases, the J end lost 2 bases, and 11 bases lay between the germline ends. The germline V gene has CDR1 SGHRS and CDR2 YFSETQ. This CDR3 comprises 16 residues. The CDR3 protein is CASSLGGSATNEKLFF. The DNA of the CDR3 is TGCGCCAGCAGCTTGGGTGGTTCCGCGACTAATGAAAAACTGTTTTTT.

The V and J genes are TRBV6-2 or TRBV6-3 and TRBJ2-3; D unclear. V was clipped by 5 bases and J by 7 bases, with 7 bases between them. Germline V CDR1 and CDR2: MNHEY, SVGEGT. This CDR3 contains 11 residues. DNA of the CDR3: TGTGCCAGCAGTCCGGGTTATACGCAGTATTTT. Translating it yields CASSPGYTQYF.

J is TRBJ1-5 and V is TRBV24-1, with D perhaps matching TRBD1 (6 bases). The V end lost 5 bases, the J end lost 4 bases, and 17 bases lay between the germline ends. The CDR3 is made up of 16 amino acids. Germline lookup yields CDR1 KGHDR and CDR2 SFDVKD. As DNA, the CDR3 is TGTGCCACCAGTGTCGTACCAGGGGACCCAAATCAGCCCCAGCATTTT. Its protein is CATSVVPGDPNQPQHF.

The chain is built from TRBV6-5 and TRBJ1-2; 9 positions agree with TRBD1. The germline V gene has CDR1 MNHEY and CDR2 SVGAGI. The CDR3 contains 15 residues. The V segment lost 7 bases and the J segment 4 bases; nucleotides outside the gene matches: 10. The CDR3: CASIPGQGSGYGYTF. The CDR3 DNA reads TGTGCCAGCATCCCGGGACAGGGATCGGGCTATGGCTACACCTTC.

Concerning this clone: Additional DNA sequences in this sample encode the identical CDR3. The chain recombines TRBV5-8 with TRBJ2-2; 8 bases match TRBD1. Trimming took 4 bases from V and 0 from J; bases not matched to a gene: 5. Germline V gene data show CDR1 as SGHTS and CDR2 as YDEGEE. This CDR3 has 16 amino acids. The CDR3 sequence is CASSPRGRTNTGELFF. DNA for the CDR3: TGTGCCAGCAGCCCCAGGGGGCGAACGAACACCGGGGAGCTGTTTTTT. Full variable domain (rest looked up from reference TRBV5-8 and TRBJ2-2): EAGVTQSPTHLIKTRGQQATLRCSPISGHTSVYWYQQALGLGLQFLLWYDEGEERNRGNFPPRFSGRQFPNYSSELNVNALELEDSALYLCASSPRGRTNTGELFFGEGSRLTVL.

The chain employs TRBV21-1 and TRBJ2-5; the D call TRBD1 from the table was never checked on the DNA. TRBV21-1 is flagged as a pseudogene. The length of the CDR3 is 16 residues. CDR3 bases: TGTGCCAGCAGCAATCGTGGGACAGACAACCAAGAGACCCAGTACTTC. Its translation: CASSNRGTDNQETQYF.

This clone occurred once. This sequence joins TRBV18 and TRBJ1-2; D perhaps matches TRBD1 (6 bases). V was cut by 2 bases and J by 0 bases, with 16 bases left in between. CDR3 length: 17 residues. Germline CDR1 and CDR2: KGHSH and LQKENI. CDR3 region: CASSPTRGEFPNYGYTF. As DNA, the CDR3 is TGTGCCAGCTCACCAACCAGGGGCGAGTTCCCTAACTATGGCTACACCTTC.

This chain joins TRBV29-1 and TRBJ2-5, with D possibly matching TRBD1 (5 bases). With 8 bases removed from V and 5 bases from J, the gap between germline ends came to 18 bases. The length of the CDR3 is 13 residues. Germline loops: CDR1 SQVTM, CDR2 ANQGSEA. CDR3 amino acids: CSIGHPRGETQYF. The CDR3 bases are TGCAGCATCGGACACCCCCGTGGGGAGACCCAGTACTTC.

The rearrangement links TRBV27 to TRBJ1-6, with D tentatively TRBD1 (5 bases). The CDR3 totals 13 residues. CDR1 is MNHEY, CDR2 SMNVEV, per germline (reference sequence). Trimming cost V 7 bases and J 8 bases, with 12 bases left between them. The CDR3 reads CASTDSLHSPLHF. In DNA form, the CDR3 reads TGTGCCAGCACCGACAGCCTTCATTCACCCCTCCACTTT.

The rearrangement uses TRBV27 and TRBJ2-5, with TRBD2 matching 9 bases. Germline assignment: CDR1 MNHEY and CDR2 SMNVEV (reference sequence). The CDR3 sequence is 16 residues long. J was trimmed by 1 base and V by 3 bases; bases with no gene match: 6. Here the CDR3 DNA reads TGTGCCAGCAGTTTTTCCCAGCGGGGGGCCCAAGAGACCCAGTACTTC. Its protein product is CASSFSQRGAQETQYF.

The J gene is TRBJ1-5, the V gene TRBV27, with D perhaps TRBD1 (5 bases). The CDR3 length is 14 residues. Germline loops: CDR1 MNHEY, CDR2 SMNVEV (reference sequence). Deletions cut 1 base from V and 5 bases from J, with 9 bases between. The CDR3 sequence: CASSLLGGYQPQHF. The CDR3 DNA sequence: TGTGCCAGCAGTTTATTGGGGGGTTATCAGCCCCAGCATTTT.

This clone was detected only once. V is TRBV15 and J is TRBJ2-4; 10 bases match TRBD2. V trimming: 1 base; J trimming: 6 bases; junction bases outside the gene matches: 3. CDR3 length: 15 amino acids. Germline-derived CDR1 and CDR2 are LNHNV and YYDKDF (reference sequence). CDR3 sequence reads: CATSRASGGINIQYF. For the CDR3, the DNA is TGTGCCACCAGCAGAGCTAGCGGGGGAATAAACATTCAGTACTTC.

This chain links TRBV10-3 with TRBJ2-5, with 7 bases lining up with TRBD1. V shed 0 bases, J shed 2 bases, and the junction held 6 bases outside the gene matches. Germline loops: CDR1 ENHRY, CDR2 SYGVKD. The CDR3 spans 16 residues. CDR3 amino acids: CAISESATGRQETQYF. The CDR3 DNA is TGTGCCATCAGTGAGTCGGCGACAGGGCGACAAGAGACCCAGTACTTC.

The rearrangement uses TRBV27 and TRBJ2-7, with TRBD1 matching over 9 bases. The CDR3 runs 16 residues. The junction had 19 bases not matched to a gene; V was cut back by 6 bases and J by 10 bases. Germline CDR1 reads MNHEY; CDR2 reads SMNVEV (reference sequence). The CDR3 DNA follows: TGTGCCAGCAGCCTTATAGGGGGACAGGGAGGTGAGGGTCAGTACTTC. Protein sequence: CASSLIGGQGGEGQYF.

In DNA form, the CDR3 reads TGTGCCAGCAGACTGCCCGATGAAAAACTGTTTTTT. Protein: CASRLPDEKLFF. The V and J genes are TRBV21-1 and TRBJ1-4. TRBV21-1 is reported as a pseudogene. This CDR3 contains 12 residues.

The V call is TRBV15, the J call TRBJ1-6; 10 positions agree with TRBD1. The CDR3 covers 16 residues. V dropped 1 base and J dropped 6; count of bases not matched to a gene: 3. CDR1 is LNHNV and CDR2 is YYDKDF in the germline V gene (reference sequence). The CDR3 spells CATSRGQGAGNSPLHF. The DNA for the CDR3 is TGTGCCACCAGCAGAGGACAGGGGGCGGGTAATTCACCCCTCCACTTT.

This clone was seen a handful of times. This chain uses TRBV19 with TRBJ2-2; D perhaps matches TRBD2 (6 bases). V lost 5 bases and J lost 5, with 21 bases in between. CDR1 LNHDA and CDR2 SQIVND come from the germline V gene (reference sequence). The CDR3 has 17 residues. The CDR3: CASSFTVTGGLTGELFF. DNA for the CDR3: TGTGCCAGTAGTTTTACGGTGACTGGGGGGTTGACCGGGGAGCTGTTTTTT.

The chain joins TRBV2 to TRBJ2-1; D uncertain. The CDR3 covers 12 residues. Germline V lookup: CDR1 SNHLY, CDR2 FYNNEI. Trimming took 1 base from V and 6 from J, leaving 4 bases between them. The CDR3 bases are TGTGCCAGCAGTGAAGTCGGCAATGAGCAGTTCTTC. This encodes CASSEVGNEQFF. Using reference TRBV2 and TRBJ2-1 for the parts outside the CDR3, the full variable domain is EPEVTQTPSHQVTQMGQEVILRCVPISNHLYFYWYRQILGQKVEFLVSFYNNEISEKSEIFDDQFSVERPDGSNFTLKIRSTKLEDSAMYFCASSEVGNEQFFGPGTRLTVL.

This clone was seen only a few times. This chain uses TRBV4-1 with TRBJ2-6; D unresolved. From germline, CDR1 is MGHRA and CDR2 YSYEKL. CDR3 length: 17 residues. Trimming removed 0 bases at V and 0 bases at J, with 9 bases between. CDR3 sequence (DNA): TGCGCCAGCAGCCAAGAAGGCGGCTACTCTGGGGCCAACGTCCTGACTTTC. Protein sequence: CASSQEGGYSGANVLTF.

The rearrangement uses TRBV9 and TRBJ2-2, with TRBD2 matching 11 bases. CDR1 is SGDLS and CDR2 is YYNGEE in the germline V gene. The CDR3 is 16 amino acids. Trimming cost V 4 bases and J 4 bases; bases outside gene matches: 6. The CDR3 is CASSPGTSGSTGELFF. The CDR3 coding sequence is TGTGCCAGCAGCCCCGGGACTAGCGGATCCACCGGGGAGCTGTTTTTT.

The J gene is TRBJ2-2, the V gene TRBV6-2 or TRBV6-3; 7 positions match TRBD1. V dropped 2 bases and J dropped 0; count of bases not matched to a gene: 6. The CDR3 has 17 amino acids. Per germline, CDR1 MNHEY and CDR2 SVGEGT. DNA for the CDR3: TGTGCCAGCAGTTACGTTAGAGGGACAGCGAACACCGGGGAGCTGTTTTTT. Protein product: CASSYVRGTANTGELFF.

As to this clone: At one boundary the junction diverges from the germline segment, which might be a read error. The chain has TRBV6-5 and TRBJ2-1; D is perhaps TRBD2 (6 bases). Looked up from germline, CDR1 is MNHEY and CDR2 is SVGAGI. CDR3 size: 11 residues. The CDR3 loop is CASSYLGGEVF. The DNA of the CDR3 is TGTGCCAGCAGTTATCTTGGCGGGGAGGTCTTC.

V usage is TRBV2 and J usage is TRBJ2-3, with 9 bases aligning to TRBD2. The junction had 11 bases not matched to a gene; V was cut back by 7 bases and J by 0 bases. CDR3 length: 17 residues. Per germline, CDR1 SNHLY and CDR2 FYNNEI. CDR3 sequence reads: CASKPAGGPSSTDTQYF. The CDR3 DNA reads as TGTGCCAGCAAGCCAGCGGGAGGACCCTCAAGCACAGATACGCAGTATTTT.